There are many counts of the clone carrying this T cell receptor beta chain. Its antigen is currently unknown. Using its own MiXCR run on the 5' RACE reads, TCRdb lists one record per CDR3 protein. Here the sample spans about 12,000 distinct CDR3 sequences, roughly 5.6% being singletons. The sample comes from a study of spatial heterogeneity in lung cancer. The time point here: sample taken at primary tumor resection. Looked up from germline, CDR1 is SNHLY and CDR2 is FYNNEI. Between the trimmed V and J ends, which lost 6 bases and 6 bases, there was a span of 11 bases. This CDR3 has 13 amino acids. Study conclusions and caveats: The study found that expanded intratumoral alpha and beta TCR counts tracked tumor mutation counts. The recorded estimate of tumor T cell coverage is around 7.1% for alpha chains and 13% for beta chains.

This sample comprised lung tumor tissue, obtained at surgery. The V and J genes are TRBV2 and TRBJ2-2, with D perhaps matching TRBD1 (6 bases). This receptor was identified in a male donor with early-stage non-small cell lung cancer. The CDR3 DNA is TGTGCCAGCAGGAGGGGGAATTCCGGGGAGCTGTTTTTT. This sequence encodes CASRRGNSGELFF. The complete variable domain, with remaining parts taken from reference TRBV2 and TRBJ2-2, reads EPEVTQTPSHQVTQMGQEVILRCVPISNHLYFYWYRQILGQKVEFLVSFYNNEISEKSEIFDDQFSVERPDGSNFTLKIRSTKLEDSAMYFCASRRGNSGELFFGEGSRLTVL.